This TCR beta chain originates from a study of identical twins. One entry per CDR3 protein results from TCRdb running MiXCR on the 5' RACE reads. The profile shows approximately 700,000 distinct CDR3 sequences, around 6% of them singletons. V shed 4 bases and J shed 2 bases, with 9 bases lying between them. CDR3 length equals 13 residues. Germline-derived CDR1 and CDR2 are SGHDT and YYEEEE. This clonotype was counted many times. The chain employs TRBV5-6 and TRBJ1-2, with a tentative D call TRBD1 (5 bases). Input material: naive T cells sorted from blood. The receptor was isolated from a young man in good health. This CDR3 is CASSTDTNYGYTF. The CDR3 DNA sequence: TGTGCCAGCAGCACGGACACGAACTATGGCTACACCTTC.